This TCR beta chain is drawn from a study of blood T cell repertoires in COVID-19. The overall study: Acute and convalescent COVID-19 specimens originated in the United States, Italy and Spain. T cells, B-cell-depleted T cells, or PBMCs supplied cDNA or gDNA.

The length of the CDR3 is 14 residues. Trimming shortened V by 5 bases and J by 2 bases, and 13 bases separated the two germline ends. In germline, CDR1 is SGHAT, CDR2 FQNNGV. Per the authors' pipeline: Amplification of reference gene primers was used by the study to estimate nucleated cell counts. Clones were sequenced by immunoSEQ multiplex PCR, and TCRdb holds only the in-frame ones, with some missing. V and J calls and clone size follow that table, whereas D and trimming were derived from the DNA. The table shows more than 85,000 clones, with roughly 82% occurring only once. V and J are TRBV11-2 and TRBJ2-7; perhaps TRBD1 as D (5 bases). Material for sequencing was peripheral blood. The sequence was obtained from a human donor in a cohort sampled during active COVID-19. The CDR3 DNA follows: TGTGCCAGCAGCCTCAGGGATTTGGCCTACGAGCAGTACTTC. It codes for CASSLRDLAYEQYF.